This entry features one T cell receptor beta chain sequence. The target antigen is unknown. The assay was immunoSEQ multiplex PCR, and TCRdb's table has in-frame clones only and misses some. Among several thousand clones listed, about 88% were seen once. These data are taken from a study of chemoradiotherapy in HPV16-positive cancers. Study background: Two HPV16-positive patients' cells yielded candidate HPV-specific clones and common motifs.

General observations from the study: HPV-specific T cells were functionally defined from only a couple of HPV16-positive patients. During treatment, candidate HPV-specific clones and E7-related motifs expanded in tumor. HPV-responsive T-cell expansion during chemoradiotherapy was linked to improved recurrence-free survival in HPV16-positive patients.

This CDR3 contains 14 residues. Trimming took off 0 bases at V and 5 bases at J, with 10 bases between the two ends. The germline V gene has CDR1 MGHRA and CDR2 YSYEKL. This material consisted of tumor tissue, taken from a patient who underwent chemoradiotherapy. The rearrangement joins TRBV4-1 to TRBJ1-2, with TRBD1 as a possible D gene (6 bases). This TCR was recovered from a human donor with HPV-associated anogenital cancer. This CDR3 reads CASSQDQGTYGYTF. CDR3 nucleotide sequence: TGCGCCAGCAGCCAAGACCAGGGGACTTATGGCTACACCTTC.